The clone carrying this TCR beta chain was seen many times. As yet, its antigen is unknown. MiXCR, applied by TCRdb to the RACE reads, yields one record per CDR3 protein. The profile shows 350,000 to 400,000 distinct CDR3 sequences, approximately 5% of them singletons. The sample belongs to a study of human T cells and chemical hapten exposure. Study summary: All through the approximately 22-week study, the scalp of each patient received diphenylcyclopropenone doses weekly. Findings and caveats of the study: Healthy people's immune response may differ from that of the donors, who had alopecia.

The CDR3 consists of 14 residues. Germline V gene sequence: CDR1 SGHAT, CDR2 FQNNGV. Trimming pared 2 bases from V and 4 bases from J, leaving 10 bases between. Time point denoted: pre-sensitization, week 0. As for treatment: therapeutic diphenylcyclopropenone sensitization with weekly scalp DPC. The sample was whole blood, taken in connection with sensitization to the hapten diphenylcyclopropenone (DPC). The TCR sequence derives from a woman in her forties or fifties with alopecia areata. Some clones in this sample may be carry-over from other donors' samples. This chain joins TRBV11-2 and TRBJ2-3; D is unclear. The CDR3, as DNA: TGTGCCAGCAGCTTACTAGGAAGGGCAGATACGCAGTATTTT. Protein product: CASSLLGRADTQYF.